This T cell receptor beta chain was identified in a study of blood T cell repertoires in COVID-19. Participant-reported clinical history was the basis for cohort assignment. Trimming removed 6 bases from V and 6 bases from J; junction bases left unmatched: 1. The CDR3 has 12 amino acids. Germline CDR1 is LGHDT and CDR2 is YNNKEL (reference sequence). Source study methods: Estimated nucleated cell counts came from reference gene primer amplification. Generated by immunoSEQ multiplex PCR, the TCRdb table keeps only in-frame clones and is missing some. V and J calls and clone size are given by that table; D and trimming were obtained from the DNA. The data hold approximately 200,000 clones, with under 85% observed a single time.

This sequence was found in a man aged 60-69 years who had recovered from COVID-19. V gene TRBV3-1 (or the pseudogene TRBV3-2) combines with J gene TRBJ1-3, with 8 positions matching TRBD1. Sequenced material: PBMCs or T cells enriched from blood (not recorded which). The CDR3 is CASRTGENTIYF. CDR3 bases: TGTGCCAGCAGGACAGGGGAAAACACCATATATTTT.